These T cell receptor beta chains were read from a single sample in a study of blood T cell repertoires in COVID-19. The table came from immunoSEQ multiplex PCR; TCRdb's copy has only in-frame clones and leaves some out. Among about 180,000 clones, roughly 83% were seen once, and the ten largest hold around 9%. Specimen: PBMCs or T cells enriched from blood (not recorded which). Receptors originate from a woman in her twenties or thirties who had recovered from COVID-19. Each CDR3 is given with its conserved first and last residue. Each record gives: J gene, CDR3 length, clone size, D gene, V gene, CDR3 protein, CDR3 DNA. A D gene is named only where the DNA matches it firmly. Size values are once, few and many counts, or a class for expanded clones, and some rows have none.

TRBJ2-7	14	NA	TRBD2	TRBV5-1	CASSLELAGYEQYF	TGCGCCAGCAGCTTGGAACTAGCGGGCTACGAGCAGTACTTC
TRBJ2-3	15	NA	TRBD2	TRBV7-9	CASSFRREGGDTQYF	TGTGCCAGCAGCTTCAGGCGGGAGGGAGGTGATACGCAGTATTTT
TRBJ2-7	14	NA	TRBD1	TRBV5-1	CASSRGQGSYEQYF	TGCGCCAGCAGCCGAGGACAGGGGAGCTACGAGCAGTACTTC
TRBJ2-1	14	NA	TRBD1	TRBV29-1	CSVDPGTGSNEQFF	TGCAGCGTTGACCCGGGGACAGGGTCCAATGAGCAGTTCTTC
TRBJ2-1	15	NA	NA	TRBV3-1/TRBV3-2	CASSQATRGLGEQFF	TGTGCCAGCAGCCAAGCCACTAGGGGGTTGGGTGAGCAGTTCTTC
TRBJ1-6	14	NA	NA	TRBV5-6	CASSYSREYSPLHF	TGTGCCAGCAGTTATTCCCGAGAGTATTCACCCCTCCACTTT
TRBJ2-7	15	NA	TRBD1	TRBV28	CASSPAGQGGYEQYF	TGTGCCAGCAGTCCGGCGGGACAGGGTGGGTACGAGCAGTACTTC
TRBJ2-5	16	once	NA	TRBV5-1	CASSLAPTGSQETQYF	TGCGCCAGCAGCTTGGCCCCAACAGGTTCCCAAGAGACCCAGTACTTC
TRBJ2-7	15	NA	NA	TRBV10-1	CASRETARFPYEQYF	TGCGCCAGCAGAGAGACGGCCAGGTTCCCCTACGAGCAGTACTTC
TRBJ2-5	15	NA	TRBD2	TRBV28	CASSPSGSILETQYF	TGTGCCAGCAGTCCAAGCGGGAGTATTTTAGAGACCCAGTACTTC
TRBJ2-7	14	NA	TRBD1	TRBV29-1	CSVGKGTGIYEQYF	TGCAGCGTTGGAAAGGGGACAGGGATCTACGAGCAGTACTTC
TRBJ2-7	14	once	NA	TRBV10-3	CAISESALLYEQYF	TGTGCCATCAGTGAGTCGGCCCTGCTCTACGAGCAGTACTTC
TRBJ2-2	14	NA	NA	TRBV5-6	CASSFYRGTGELFF	TGTGCCAGCAGCTTTTATAGAGGCACCGGGGAGCTGTTTTTT
TRBJ2-5	17	NA	TRBD2	TRBV4-2	CASSQSVSFSGNGAQYF	TGTGCCAGCAGCCAAAGTGTCTCCTTTAGCGGGAACGGGGCCCAGTACTTC
TRBJ1-5	13	NA	NA	TRBV19	CASKAEGNQPQHF	TGTGCCAGTAAGGCCGAGGGCAATCAGCCCCAGCATTTT
TRBJ2-1	16	once	TRBD2	TRBV11-2	CASTPLAGVSYNEQFF	TGTGCCAGCACCCCACTAGCGGGAGTGTCTTACAATGAGCAGTTCTTC
TRBJ1-3	15	NA	TRBD1	TRBV28	CAITPPGQGVDTIYF	TGTGCCATAACCCCTCCGGGACAGGGCGTAGACACCATATATTTT
TRBJ2-7	13	NA	NA	TRBV5-1	CASSPGASYEQYF	TGCGCCAGCAGCCCAGGGGCCTCCTACGAGCAGTACTTC
TRBJ2-7	16	once	NA	TRBV7-2	CASSPPRARSSYEQYF	TGTGCCAGCAGCCCCCCCAGGGCTAGGAGCTCCTACGAGCAGTACTTC
TRBJ2-5	12	NA	NA	TRBV5-1	CASSPDWETQYF	TGCGCCAGCAGCCCGGACTGGGAGACCCAGTACTTC
TRBJ1-2	13	NA	NA	TRBV11-2	CASSPDIYYGYTF	TGTGCCAGCAGCCCCGACATATACTATGGCTACACCTTC
TRBJ2-7	14	once	NA	TRBV28	CASRLGTRSYEQYF	TGTGCCAGCAGATTGGGGACACGCTCCTACGAGCAGTACTTC
TRBJ2-1	17	NA	NA	TRBV18	CASSPGKTGESLDEQFF	TGTGCCAGCTCACCAGGCAAGACGGGAGAAAGTCTGGATGAGCAGTTCTTC